The rows below give T cell receptor beta chains drawn from one sample of a study of T-cell reconstitution after alpha-beta-depleted transplantation in children. TCRdb independently ran MiXCR on the PCR reads; one entry per CDR3 protein. This repertoire shows about 200,000 distinct CDR3 sequences, about 15% found once; its top ten account for 40% to 50%. The sample here was PBMCs, mostly from graft donor cells, taken 360 days after TCRalphabeta/CD19-depleted stem cell transplant. All receptors come from a male patient between 2 and 10 years old who had a stem cell transplant for acute lymphoblastic leukemia, so the T cells may come from the graft donor. The conserved cysteine and the conserved F or W are not part of the CDR3 here.

TRBV7-2	TRBJ2-3	12	ASSLANAADTQY
TRBV10-3	TRBJ1-4	13	AISPRVGAGEKLF
TRBV7-9	TRBJ2-7	12	ASSLRGGRYEQY
TRBV20-1	TRBJ1-5	13	SARAGDRGHQPQH
TRBV11-2	TRBJ2-1	15	ASSLRLETGGRYEQF
TRBV11-2	TRBJ2-7	13	ASSLASRGTYEQY
TRBV5-1	TRBJ2-2	15	ASSTFGQGANTGELF
TRBV3-1	TRBJ2-7	12	ASSQQGDSSEQY
TRBV6-1	TRBJ2-2	13	ASIPSGGLTGELF
TRBV6-5	TRBJ2-7	11	ASSYDREAEQY